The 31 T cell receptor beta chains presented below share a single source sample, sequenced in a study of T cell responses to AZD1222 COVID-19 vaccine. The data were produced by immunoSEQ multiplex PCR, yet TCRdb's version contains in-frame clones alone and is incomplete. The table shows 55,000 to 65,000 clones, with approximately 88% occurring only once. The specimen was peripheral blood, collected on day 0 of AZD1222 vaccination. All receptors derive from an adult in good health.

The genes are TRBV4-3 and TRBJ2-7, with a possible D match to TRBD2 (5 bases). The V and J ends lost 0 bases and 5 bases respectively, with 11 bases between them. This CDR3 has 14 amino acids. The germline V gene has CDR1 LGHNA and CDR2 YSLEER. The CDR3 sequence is CASSQDTWRDEQYF. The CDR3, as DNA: TGCGCCAGCAGCCAAGATACGTGGCGGGACGAGCAGTACTTC.

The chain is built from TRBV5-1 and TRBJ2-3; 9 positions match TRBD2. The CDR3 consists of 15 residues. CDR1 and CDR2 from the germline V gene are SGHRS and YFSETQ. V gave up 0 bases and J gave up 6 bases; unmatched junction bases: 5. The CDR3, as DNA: TGCGCCAGCAGCTTGGGAAATAGCGGGAGCGATACGCAGTATTTT. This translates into CASSLGNSGSDTQYF.

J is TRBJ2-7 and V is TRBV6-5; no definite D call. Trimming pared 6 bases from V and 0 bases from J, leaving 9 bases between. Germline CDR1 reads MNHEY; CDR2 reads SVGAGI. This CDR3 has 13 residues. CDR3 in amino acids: CASRTWGSYEQYF. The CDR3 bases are TGTGCCAGCAGGACCTGGGGCTCCTACGAGCAGTACTTC.

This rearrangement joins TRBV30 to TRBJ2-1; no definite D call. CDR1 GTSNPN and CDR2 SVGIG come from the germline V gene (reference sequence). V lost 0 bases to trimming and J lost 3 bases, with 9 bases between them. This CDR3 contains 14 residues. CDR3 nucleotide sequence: TGTGCCTGGAGTGTTGGGCGGATCTACAATGAGCAGTTCTTC. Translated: CAWSVGRIYNEQFF. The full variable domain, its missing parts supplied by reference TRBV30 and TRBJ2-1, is SQTIHQWPATLVQPVGSPLSLECTVEGTSNPNLYWYRQAAGRGLQLLFYSVGIGQISSEVPQNLSASRPQDRQFILSSKKLLLSDSGFYLCAWSVGRIYNEQFFGPGTRLTVL.

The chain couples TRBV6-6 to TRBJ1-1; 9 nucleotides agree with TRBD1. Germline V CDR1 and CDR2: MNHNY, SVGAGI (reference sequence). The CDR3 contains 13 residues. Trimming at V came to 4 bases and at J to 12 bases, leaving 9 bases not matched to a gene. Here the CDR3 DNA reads TGTGCCAGCAGTTCCGGGACAGGGAGGGTAACTTTCTTT. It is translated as CASSSGTGRVTFF.

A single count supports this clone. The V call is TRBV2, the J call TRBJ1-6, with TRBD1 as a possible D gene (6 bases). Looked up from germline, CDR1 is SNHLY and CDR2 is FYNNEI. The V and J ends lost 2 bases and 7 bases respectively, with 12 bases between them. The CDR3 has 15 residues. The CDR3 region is CASSERDKSNSPLHF. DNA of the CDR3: TGTGCCAGCAGTGAAAGGGACAAGTCGAATTCACCCCTCCACTTT. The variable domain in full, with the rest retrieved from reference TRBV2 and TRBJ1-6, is EPEVTQTPSHQVTQMGQEVILRCVPISNHLYFYWYRQILGQKVEFLVSFYNNEISEKSEIFDDQFSVERPDGSNFTLKIRSTKLEDSAMYFCASSERDKSNSPLHFGNGTRLTVT.

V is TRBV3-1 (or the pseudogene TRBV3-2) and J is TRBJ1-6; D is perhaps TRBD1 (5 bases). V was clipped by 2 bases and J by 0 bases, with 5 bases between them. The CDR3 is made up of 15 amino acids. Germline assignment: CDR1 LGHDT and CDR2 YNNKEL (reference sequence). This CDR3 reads CASSQQGSYNSPLHF. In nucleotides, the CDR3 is TGTGCCAGCAGCCAACAGGGCTCCTATAATTCACCCCTCCACTTT.

CDR3 sequence reads: CAWRSGEANTEAFF. Written as DNA, the CDR3 is TGTGCCTGGAGGTCAGGGGAGGCGAACACTGAAGCTTTCTTT. This sequence joins TRBV30 and TRBJ1-1, with D possibly being TRBD1 (6 bases). V was shortened by 3 bases and J by 1 base, with 12 bases between the two germline ends. Germline-derived CDR1 and CDR2 are GTSNPN and SVGIG (reference sequence). This CDR3 comprises 14 residues.

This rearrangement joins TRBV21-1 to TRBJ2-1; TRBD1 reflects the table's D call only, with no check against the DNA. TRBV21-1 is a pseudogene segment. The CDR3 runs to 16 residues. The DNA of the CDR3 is TGTGCCAGCAGCAAAGCCGGACCAGGGCCCTACAATGAGCAGTTCTTC. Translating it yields CASSKAGPGPYNEQFF.

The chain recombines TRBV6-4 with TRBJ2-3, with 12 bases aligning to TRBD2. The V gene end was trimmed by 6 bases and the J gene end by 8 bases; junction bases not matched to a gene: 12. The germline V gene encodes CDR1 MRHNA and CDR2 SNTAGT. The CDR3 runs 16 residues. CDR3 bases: TGTGCCAGCAGCCCGGGGTGGACTAGCGGGACGGGTACGCAGTATTTT. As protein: CASSPGWTSGTGTQYF.

CDR3 sequence reads: CASSLAPYQPQHF. The DNA for the CDR3 is TGTGCCAGCAGCTTGGCCCCCTATCAGCCCCAGCATTTT. The chain is built from TRBV5-8 and TRBJ1-5; D not resolved. From germline, CDR1 is SGHTS and CDR2 YDEGEE. V lost 0 bases and J lost 5, with 6 bases in between. The CDR3 is 13 residues long.

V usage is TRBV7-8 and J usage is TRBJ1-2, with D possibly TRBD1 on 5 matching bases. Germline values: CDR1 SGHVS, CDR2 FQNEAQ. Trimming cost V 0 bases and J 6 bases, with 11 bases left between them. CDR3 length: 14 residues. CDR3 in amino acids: CASSLARGEDGYTF. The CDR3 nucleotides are TGTGCCAGCAGCTTAGCGCGGGGGGAGGATGGCTACACCTTC.

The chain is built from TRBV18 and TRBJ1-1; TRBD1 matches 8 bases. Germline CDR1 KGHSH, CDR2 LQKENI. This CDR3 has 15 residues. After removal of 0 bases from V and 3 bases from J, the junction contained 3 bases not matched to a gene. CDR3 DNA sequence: TGTGCCAGCTCACCACCCAGGGGGCTGGACACTGAAGCTTTCTTT. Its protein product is CASSPPRGLDTEAFF.

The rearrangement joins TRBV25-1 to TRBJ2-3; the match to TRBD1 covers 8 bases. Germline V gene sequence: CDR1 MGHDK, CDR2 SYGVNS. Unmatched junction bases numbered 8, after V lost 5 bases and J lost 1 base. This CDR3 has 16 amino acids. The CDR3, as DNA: TGTGCCAGCAGTACCTCGACAGGGGAAGGCACAGATACGCAGTATTTT. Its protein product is CASSTSTGEGTDTQYF.

The CDR3 coding sequence is TGTGCCACCAGCAGAGATGGGACTTCTGATGAGCAGTTCTTC. This gives the protein CATSRDGTSDEQFF. The gene calls are TRBV15 and TRBJ2-1; tentatively, D is TRBD2 (6 bases). CDR3 length: 14 residues. Trimming stripped 0 bases from V and 8 bases from J, with 11 bases between. Germline assignment: CDR1 LNHNV and CDR2 YYDKDF (reference sequence).

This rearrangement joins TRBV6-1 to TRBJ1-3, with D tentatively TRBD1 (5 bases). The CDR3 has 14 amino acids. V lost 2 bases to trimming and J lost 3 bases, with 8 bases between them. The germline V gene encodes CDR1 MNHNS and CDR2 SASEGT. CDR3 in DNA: TGTGCCAGCAGTGAAAGCAGGGTTGGAAACACCATATATTTT. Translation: CASSESRVGNTIYF.

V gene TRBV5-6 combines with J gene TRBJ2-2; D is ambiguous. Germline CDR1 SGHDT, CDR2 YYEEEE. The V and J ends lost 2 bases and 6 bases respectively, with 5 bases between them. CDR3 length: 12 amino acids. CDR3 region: CASSFVAGELFF. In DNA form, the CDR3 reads TGTGCCAGCAGCTTTGTCGCCGGGGAGCTGTTTTTT. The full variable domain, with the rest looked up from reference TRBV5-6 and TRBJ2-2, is DAGVTQSPTHLIKTRGQQVTLRCSPKSGHDTVSWYQQALGQGPQFIFQYYEEEERQRGNFPDRFSGHQFPNYSSELNVNALLLGDSALYLCASSFVAGELFFGEGSRLTVL.

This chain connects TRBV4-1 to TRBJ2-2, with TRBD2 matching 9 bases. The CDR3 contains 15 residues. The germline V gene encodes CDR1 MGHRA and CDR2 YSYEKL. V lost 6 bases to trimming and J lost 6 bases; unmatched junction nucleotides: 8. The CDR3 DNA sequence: TGCGCCAGCAGAGACCCGGGACTAGCTTCCGGGGAGCTGTTTTTT. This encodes CASRDPGLASGELFF.

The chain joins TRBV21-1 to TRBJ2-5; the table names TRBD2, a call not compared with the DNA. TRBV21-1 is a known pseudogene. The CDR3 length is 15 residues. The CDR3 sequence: CASSPQGGTQETQYF. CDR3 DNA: TGTGCCAGCAGCCCCCAGGGAGGTACGCAAGAGACCCAGTACTTC.

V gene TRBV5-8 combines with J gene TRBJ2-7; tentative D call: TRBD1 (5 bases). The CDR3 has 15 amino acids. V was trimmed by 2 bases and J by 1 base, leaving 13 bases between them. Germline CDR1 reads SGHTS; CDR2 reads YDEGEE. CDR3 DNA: TGTGCCAGCAGCTTTCTAAGGGGCGAATCCTACGAGCAGTACTTC. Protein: CASSFLRGESYEQYF.

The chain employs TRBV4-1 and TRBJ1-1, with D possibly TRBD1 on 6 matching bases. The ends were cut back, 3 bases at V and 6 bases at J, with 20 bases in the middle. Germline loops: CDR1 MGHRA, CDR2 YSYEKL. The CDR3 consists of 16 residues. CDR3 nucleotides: TGCGCCAGCAGCCACCCAAAGCAAGGGGGGATGGCTGAAGCTTTCTTT. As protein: CASSHPKQGGMAEAFF.

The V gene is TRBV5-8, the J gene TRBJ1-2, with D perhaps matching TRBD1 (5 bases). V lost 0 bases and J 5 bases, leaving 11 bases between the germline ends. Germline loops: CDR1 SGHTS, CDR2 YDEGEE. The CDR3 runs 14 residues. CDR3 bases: TGTGCCAGCAGCTTGGGGGGGACCACATATGGCTACACCTTC. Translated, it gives CASSLGGTTYGYTF.

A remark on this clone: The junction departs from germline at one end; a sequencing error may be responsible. In DNA, the CDR3 is TGTGCCAGCAGCCGCACACGAAGTACAGGATCCTCCGAGCAGTACTTC. Its translation is CASSRTRSTGSSEQYF. V gene TRBV11-2 combines with J gene TRBJ2-7; weak D call: TRBD1 (5 bases). CDR1 SGHAT and CDR2 FQNNGV come from the germline V gene. This CDR3 has 16 amino acids.

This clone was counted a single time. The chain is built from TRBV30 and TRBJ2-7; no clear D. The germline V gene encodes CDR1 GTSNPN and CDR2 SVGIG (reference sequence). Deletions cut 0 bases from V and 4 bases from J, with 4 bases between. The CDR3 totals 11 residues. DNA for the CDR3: TGTGCCTGGAGTGTCCGTTACGAGCAGTACTTC. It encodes CAWSVRYEQYF.

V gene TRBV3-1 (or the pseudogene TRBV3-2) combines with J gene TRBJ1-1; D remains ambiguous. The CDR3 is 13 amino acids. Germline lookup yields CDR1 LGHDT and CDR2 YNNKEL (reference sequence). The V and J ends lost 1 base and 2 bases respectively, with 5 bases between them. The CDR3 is CASSQAGNTEAFF. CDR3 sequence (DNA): TGTGCCAGCAGCCAAGCGGGAAACACTGAAGCTTTCTTT.

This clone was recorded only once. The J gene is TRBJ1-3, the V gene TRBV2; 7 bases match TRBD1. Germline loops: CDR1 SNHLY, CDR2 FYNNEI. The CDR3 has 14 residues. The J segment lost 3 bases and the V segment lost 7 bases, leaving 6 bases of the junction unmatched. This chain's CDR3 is CASKRRGHGNTIYF. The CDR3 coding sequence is TGTGCCAGCAAACGGAGGGGGCATGGAAACACCATATATTTT.

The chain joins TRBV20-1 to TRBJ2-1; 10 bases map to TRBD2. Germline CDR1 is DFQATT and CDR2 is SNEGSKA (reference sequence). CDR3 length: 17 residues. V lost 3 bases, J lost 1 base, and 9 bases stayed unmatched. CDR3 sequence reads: CSASGRRAGGSYNEQFF. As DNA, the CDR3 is TGCAGTGCTAGTGGGCGGAGAGCGGGAGGGTCCTACAATGAGCAGTTCTTC.

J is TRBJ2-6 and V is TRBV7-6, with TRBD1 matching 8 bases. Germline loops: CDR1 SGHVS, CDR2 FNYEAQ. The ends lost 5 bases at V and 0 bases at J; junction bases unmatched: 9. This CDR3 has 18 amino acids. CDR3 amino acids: CASSQYPGTGSGANVLTF. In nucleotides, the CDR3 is TGTGCCAGCAGCCAGTACCCCGGGACAGGCTCTGGGGCCAACGTCCTGACTTTC.

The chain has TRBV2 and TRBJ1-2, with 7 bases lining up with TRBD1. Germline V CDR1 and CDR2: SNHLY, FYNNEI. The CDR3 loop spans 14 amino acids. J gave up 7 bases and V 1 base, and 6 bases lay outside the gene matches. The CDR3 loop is CASSEGQGGLGYTF. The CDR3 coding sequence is TGTGCCAGCAGTGAAGGGCAGGGGGGACTTGGCTACACCTTC.

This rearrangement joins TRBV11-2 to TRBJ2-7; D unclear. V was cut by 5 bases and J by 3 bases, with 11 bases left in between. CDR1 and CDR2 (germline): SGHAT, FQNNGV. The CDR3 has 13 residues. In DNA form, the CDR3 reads TGTGCCAGCAGCCCCCTGACAAACTACGAGCAGTACTTC. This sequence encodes CASSPLTNYEQYF.

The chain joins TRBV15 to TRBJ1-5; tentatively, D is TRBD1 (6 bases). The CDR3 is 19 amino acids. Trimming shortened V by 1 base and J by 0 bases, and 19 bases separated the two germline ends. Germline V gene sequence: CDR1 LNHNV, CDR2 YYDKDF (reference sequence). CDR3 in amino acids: CATSRVFRDIFYSNQPQHF. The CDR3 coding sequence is TGTGCCACCAGCAGAGTTTTCCGGGACATATTTTATAGCAATCAGCCCCAGCATTTT. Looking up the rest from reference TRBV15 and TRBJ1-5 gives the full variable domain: DAMVIQNPRYQVTQFGKPVTLSCSQTLNHNVMYWYQQKSSQAPKLLFHYYDKDFNNEADTPDNFQSRRPNTSFCFLDIRSPGLGDTAMYLCATSRVFRDIFYSNQPQHFGDGTRLSIL.